These 13 T cell receptor beta chains came from one sample sequenced in a study of T cells in Graves' hyperthyroidism and ophthalmopathy. RNA transcripts provided the source from which TCR beta CDR3 regions were amplified. An initial round of RT-PCR targeting the TCR CDR3 relied on the HTBI primer set. TCRdb re-called the multiplex PCR reads with MiXCR, one entry per CDR3 protein. The sample has about 420,000 distinct CDR3 sequences, approximately 13% seen once. Sequences were obtained from blood. These receptors were collected from a woman aged 18-35 years with Graves' hyperthyroidism.

This clonotype was picked up many times. The J gene is TRBJ2-1, the V gene TRBV28; 8 positions match TRBD1. CDR1 and CDR2 (germline): MDHEN, SYDVKM. J lost 5 bases, V lost 2 bases, and 17 bases had no gene match. The CDR3 spans 19 residues. CDR3 nucleotides: TGTGCCAGCAGTTTAAAGTCATTCACCCGGGACAGGAGAAACAATGAGCAGTTCTTC. Its translation is CASSLKSFTRDRRNNEQFF.

This clonotype was detected ten times or more. The genes are TRBV3-1 and TRBJ1-5; no firm D call. Trimming pared 3 bases from V and 7 bases from J, leaving 13 bases between. Per the germline V gene, CDR1 is LGHDT and CDR2 is YNNKEL (reference sequence). This CDR3 comprises 14 residues. In DNA, the CDR3 is TGTGCCAGCAGCCAGGGCTCTGAGGGACAGCCCCAGCATTTT. It codes for CASSQGSEGQPQHF. Full variable domain (remainder filled in from reference TRBV3-1 and TRBJ1-5): DTAVSQTPKYLVTQMGNDKSIKCEQNLGHDTMYWYKQDSKKFLKIMFSYNNKELIINETVPNRFSPKSPDKAHLNLHINSLELGDSAVYFCASSQGSEGQPQHFGDGTRLSIL.

This clonotype was seen ten or more times. Written as DNA, the CDR3 is TGCAGTGCTAGAGAGGACGACATCCGCGAAGCTTTCTTT. Amino acids: CSAREDDIREAFF. The chain links TRBV20-1 to TRBJ1-1; D gene ambiguous. V was trimmed by 0 bases and J by 8 bases, leaving 13 bases between them. The CDR3 runs to 13 residues. CDR1 is DFQATT and CDR2 is SNEGSKA in the germline V gene (reference sequence).

This rearrangement joins TRBV28 to TRBJ2-7, with D hard to call. The V and J ends lost 8 bases and 2 bases respectively, with 10 bases between them. Germline values: CDR1 MDHEN, CDR2 SYDVKM. The CDR3 contains 12 residues. This CDR3 reads CASATSTYEQYF. The CDR3 DNA reads TGTGCCAGCGCGACATCTACCTACGAGCAGTACTTC.

This clonotype has at least ten counts. The chain has TRBV10-1 and TRBJ2-7; 7 nucleotides match TRBD2. V was pared by 3 bases and J by 6 bases, with 8 bases of the junction left unmatched. Germline values: CDR1 WNHNN, CDR2 SYGVQD (reference sequence). The CDR3 consists of 14 residues. CDR3 amino acids: CASSDGGSRGEQYF. Written as DNA, the CDR3 is TGCGCCAGCAGTGACGGCGGGAGTAGAGGCGAGCAGTACTTC.

At least ten counts were recorded for this clonotype. The junction shows a germline mismatch at one end, possibly a read error. This sequence joins TRBV28 and TRBJ1-5; D call uncertain. The germline V gene encodes CDR1 MDHEN and CDR2 SYDVKM. The CDR3 length is 15 residues. The CDR3 is CASSYSRRSDQPQHF. The CDR3 region has the DNA TGTGCCAGCAGCTACTCCAGACGTAGCGATCAGCCCCAGCATTTT.

This clonotype was seen ten or more times. The chain combines TRBV7-2 with TRBJ2-1, with 10 bases fitting TRBD2. The CDR3 is 16 amino acids. Trimming at V came to 3 bases and at J to 7 bases, leaving 9 bases not matched to a gene. CDR1 and CDR2 (germline): SGHTA, FQGNSA. The CDR3 coding sequence is TGTGCCAGCAGCTTGGGAGCGGGAGGGCTGAGAAATGAGCAGTTCTTC. It specifies CASSLGAGGLRNEQFF.

This clonotype was recorded many times. The chain is built from TRBV28 and TRBJ2-1; 10 positions agree with TRBD2. After removal of 10 bases from V and 9 bases from J, the junction contained 15 bases not matched to a gene. This CDR3 is 15 amino acids long. Germline V gene sequence: CDR1 MDHEN, CDR2 SYDVKM. The DNA of the CDR3 is TGTGCCATCATGCAGCGGGAGGGCCTGGTAGGTGAGCAGTTCTTC. Translated: CAIMQREGLVGEQFF.

This clonotype occurred many times. The chain couples TRBV6-5 to TRBJ2-7; TRBD2 aligns across 8 bases. CDR3 size: 17 residues. The ends lost 0 bases at V and 2 bases at J; junction bases unmatched: 9. The germline V gene has CDR1 MNHEY and CDR2 SVGAGI. The CDR3 here is CASSYSRVAGFPYEQYF. CDR3 bases: TGTGCCAGCAGTTACTCGAGGGTAGCGGGGTTCCCCTACGAGCAGTACTTC.

The gene calls are TRBV30 and TRBJ1-2; TRBD1 matches 8 bases. Germline V gene lookup returns CDR1 GTSNPN and CDR2 SVGIG (reference sequence). The CDR3 totals 13 residues. V dropped 8 bases and J dropped 5; count of bases not matched to a gene: 10. The CDR3, as DNA: TGTGCCCGCCGTGACAGGGGCACTTATGGCTACACCTTC. Its protein is CARRDRGTYGYTF.

The chain has TRBV29-1 and TRBJ1-1; the D is unclear. The germline V gene has CDR1 SQVTM and CDR2 ANQGSEA. Trimming left V 2 bases short and J 0 bases short, with 7 bases between. This CDR3 has 13 amino acids. The CDR3 protein is CSVETSLNTEAFF. In DNA form, the CDR3 reads TGCAGCGTTGAAACCAGTTTGAACACTGAAGCTTTCTTT.

There are many counts of this clonotype. This sequence joins TRBV28 and TRBJ1-5, with D unresolved. The CDR3 totals 12 residues. CDR1 is MDHEN and CDR2 is SYDVKM in the germline V gene. V was cut by 6 bases and J by 6 bases, with 9 bases left in between. The DNA for the CDR3 is TGTGCCAGCAGCCCAATTAGTCAGCCCCAGCATTTT. Translation: CASSPISQPQHF. The whole variable domain, remainder taken from reference TRBV28 and TRBJ1-5, is DVKVTQSSRYLVKRTGEKVFLECVQDMDHENMFWYRQDPGLGLRLIYFSYDVKMKEKGDIPEGYSVSREKKERFSLILESASTNQTSMYLCASSPISQPQHFGDGTRLSIL.

This clonotype was observed many times. V gene TRBV7-8 combines with J gene TRBJ2-3; D call uncertain. CDR3 length equals 14 residues. Trimming removed 2 bases at V and 4 bases at J, with 10 bases between. Germline values: CDR1 SGHVS, CDR2 FQNEAQ. The CDR3 sequence is CASSLRQASDTQYF. The CDR3 DNA reads as TGTGCCAGCAGCTTAAGGCAGGCTTCAGATACGCAGTATTTT.